Here is one T cell receptor (beta chain) with its context. The target antigen is unknown. Use of 60 Vbeta and 13 Jbeta primers characterized the PCR. Repertoires were generated with immunoSEQ multiplex PCR, while TCRdb's copy carries only in-frame clones and drops some. Of over 150,000 clones in the sample, 68% were seen once. This specimen belongs to a study of cytomegalovirus exposure and HLA in healthy donors. Background on the study: A prior study identified 110 million or so unique TCR beta sequences from about 179 million T cells. Whole-study results and caveats: The authors confirmed in vitro that a few CMV-associated chains were specific for CMV antigens. In an earlier analysis, about 87% or about 30%: the productive usage of most TCR beta V segments.

Deletions cut 0 bases from V and 8 bases from J, with 13 bases between. The CDR3 covers 13 residues. Germline CDR1 reads GTSNPN; CDR2 reads SVGIG (reference sequence). Sequences were obtained from PBMCs. The sequence was obtained from a young woman in good health and CMV-seropositive. The chain combines TRBV30 with TRBJ1-1; perhaps TRBD1 as D (5 bases). DNA for the CDR3: TGTGCCTGGAGTGTACGTGGGACTGAAGAAGCTTTCTTT. This codes for CAWSVRGTEEAFF.